The clone carrying this T cell receptor beta chain was picked up a small number of times. The target antigen is unknown. The CDR3 regions of TCR beta were amplified from RNA transcripts. Initially, a first-round RT-PCR of the TCR CDR3 employed the HTBI primer set. MiXCR, applied by TCRdb to the multiplex PCR reads, yields one record per CDR3 protein. The sample carries about 350,000 distinct CDR3 sequences, more than 11% recorded once. Hyperthyroidism of Graves' type that showed no ophthalmopathy progression within 18 months was stable. Uncontrolled infection, other autoimmune disease, pregnancy or lactation barred patients from enrollment. PBMCs were derived from roughly 10 ml fresh peripheral blood. These data belong to a study of T cells in Graves' hyperthyroidism and ophthalmopathy. There are 14 residues in the CDR3. With 6 bases removed from V and 1 base from J, the gap between germline ends came to 12 bases. The germline V gene has CDR1 MNHEY and CDR2 SVGEGT.

General study results and limits: Ophthalmopathy was predicted by the model a median of approximately 6 months ahead of onset.

The rearrangement uses TRBV6-2 or TRBV6-3 and TRBJ2-5; D unclear. The source of this sequence is a woman in her twenties or thirties with Graves' hyperthyroidism. The specimen sequenced was blood. The CDR3 DNA reads TGTGCCAGCAGCTACGGAGATGTCCAAGAGACCCAGTACTTC. Translation gives CASSYGDVQETQYF.